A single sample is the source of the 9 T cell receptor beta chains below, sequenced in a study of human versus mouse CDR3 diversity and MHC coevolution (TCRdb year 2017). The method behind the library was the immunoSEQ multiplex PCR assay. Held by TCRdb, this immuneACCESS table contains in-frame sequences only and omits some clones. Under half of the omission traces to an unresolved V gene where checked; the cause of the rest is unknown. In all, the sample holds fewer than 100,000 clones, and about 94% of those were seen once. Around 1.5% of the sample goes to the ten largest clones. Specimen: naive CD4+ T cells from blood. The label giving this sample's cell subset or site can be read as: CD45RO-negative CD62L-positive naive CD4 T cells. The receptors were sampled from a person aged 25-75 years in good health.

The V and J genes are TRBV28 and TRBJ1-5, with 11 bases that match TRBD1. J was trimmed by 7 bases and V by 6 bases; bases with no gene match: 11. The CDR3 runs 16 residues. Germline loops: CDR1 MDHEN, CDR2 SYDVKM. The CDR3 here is CASSGQGAVAGQPQHF. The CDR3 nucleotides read TGTGCCAGCAGCGGACAGGGGGCCGTTGCGGGGCAGCCCCAGCATTTT.

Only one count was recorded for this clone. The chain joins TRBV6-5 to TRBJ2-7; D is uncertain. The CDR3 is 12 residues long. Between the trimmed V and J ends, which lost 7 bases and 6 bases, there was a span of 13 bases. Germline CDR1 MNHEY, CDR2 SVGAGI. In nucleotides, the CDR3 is TGTGCCAGCACCAATAGCTGGCGCGAGCAGTACTTC. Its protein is CASTNSWREQYF.

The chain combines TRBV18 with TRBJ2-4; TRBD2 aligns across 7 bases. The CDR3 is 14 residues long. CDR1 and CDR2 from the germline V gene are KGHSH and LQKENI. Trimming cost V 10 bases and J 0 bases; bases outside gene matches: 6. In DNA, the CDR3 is TGTGCCACCTCTGGGGGGGTAGCCAAAAACATTCAGTACTTC. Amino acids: CATSGGVAKNIQYF. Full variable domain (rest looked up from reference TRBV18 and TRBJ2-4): NAGVMQNPRHLVRRRGQEARLRCSPMKGHSHVYWYRQLPEEGLKFMVYLQKENIIDESGMPKERFSAEFPKEGPSILRIQQVVRGDSAAYFCATSGGVAKNIQYFGAGTRLSVL.

CDR3 protein: CASSLAEAGGNDEQFF. In DNA, the CDR3 is TGTGCCAGCTCCCTGGCCGAGGCGGGGGGGAACGATGAGCAGTTCTTC. The chain is built from TRBV27 and TRBJ2-1; TRBD2 aligns across 9 bases. J gave up 8 bases and V 8 bases, and 16 bases lay outside the gene matches. CDR3 length equals 16 residues. The germline V gene encodes CDR1 MNHEY and CDR2 SMNVEV (reference sequence).

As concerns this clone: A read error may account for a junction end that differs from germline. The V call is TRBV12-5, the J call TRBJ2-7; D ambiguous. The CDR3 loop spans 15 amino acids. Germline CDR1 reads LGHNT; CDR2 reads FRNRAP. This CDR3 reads CASGPGFGSSDEQYF. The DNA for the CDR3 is TGTGCTAGTGGTCCTGGTTTCGGGTCCTCCGACGAGCAGTACTTC.

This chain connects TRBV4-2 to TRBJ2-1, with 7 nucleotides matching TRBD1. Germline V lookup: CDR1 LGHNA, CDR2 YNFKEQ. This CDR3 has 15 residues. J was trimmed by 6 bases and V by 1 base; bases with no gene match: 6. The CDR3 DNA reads TGTGCCAGCAGCCAAGGTCAGGGGGTATCCAATGAGCAGTTCTTC. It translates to CASSQGQGVSNEQFF.

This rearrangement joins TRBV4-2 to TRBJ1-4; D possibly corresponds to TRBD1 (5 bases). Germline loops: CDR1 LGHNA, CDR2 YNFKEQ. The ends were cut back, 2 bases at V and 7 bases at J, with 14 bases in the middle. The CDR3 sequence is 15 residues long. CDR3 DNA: TGTGCCAGCAGCCAATCGACAGTGGAGAGTGAAAAACTGTTTTTT. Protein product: CASSQSTVESEKLFF.

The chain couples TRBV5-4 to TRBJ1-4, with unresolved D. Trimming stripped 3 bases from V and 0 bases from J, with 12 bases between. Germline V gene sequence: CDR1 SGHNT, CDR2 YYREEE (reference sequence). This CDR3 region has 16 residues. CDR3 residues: CASSSSSRATNEKLFF. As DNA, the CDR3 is TGTGCCAGCAGCTCAAGCAGCCGGGCAACTAATGAAAAACTGTTTTTT.

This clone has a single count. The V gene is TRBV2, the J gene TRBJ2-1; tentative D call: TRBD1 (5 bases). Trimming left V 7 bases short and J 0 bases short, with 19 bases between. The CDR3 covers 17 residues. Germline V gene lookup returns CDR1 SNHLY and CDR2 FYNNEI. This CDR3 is CASTPPRQSSSYNEQFF. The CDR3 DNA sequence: TGTGCCAGCACCCCTCCCCGACAGTCAAGCTCCTACAATGAGCAGTTCTTC.